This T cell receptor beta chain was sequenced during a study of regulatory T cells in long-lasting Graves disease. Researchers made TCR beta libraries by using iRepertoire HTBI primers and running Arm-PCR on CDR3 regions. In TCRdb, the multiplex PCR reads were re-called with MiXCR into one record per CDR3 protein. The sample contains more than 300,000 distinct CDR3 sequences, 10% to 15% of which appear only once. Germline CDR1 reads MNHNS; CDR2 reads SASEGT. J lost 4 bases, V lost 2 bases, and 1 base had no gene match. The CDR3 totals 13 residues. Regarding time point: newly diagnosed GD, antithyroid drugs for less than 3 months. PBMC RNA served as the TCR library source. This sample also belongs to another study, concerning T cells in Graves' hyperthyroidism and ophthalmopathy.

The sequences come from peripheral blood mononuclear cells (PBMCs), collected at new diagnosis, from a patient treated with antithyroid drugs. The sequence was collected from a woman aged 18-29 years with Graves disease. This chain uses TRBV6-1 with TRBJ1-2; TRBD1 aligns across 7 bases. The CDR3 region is CASSERDSYGYTF. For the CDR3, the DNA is TGTGCCAGCAGTGAACGGGACAGCTATGGCTACACCTTC.